The 6 T cell receptor beta chains reported below all come from one sample, sequenced in a study of blood T cell repertoires in COVID-19 (TCRdb year 2020). Libraries were prepared through the immunoSEQ multiplex PCR assay. TCRdb's version of the immuneACCESS table is confined to in-frame rearrangements and falls short of the full clone set. An unresolved V gene accounts for under half of the shortfall where checked; the remainder is of unknown origin. Present in this sample are 250,000 to 300,000 clones, under 90% of which were seen just once. The leading ten clones occupy less than 3.5% of the sample. The sequencing sample was made of PBMCs or T cells enriched from blood (not recorded which). Source of these receptors: a woman aged 45 to 65 who had been exposed to COVID-19.

This chain joins TRBV3-1 (or the pseudogene TRBV3-2) and TRBJ2-4; 9 bases align to TRBD1. From germline, CDR1 is LGHDT and CDR2 YNNKEL (reference sequence). This CDR3 comprises 14 residues. With 5 bases clipped from V and 4 bases from J, the junction kept 3 bases outside the gene matches. This chain's CDR3 is CASSLGTGKNIQYF. The CDR3 region has the DNA TGTGCCAGCAGCTTAGGGACAGGGAAAAACATTCAGTACTTC.

The rearrangement links TRBV2 to TRBJ1-1; 8 bases agree with TRBD1. The CDR3 sequence is 15 residues long. The trim removed 5 bases at V and 0 bases at J, leaving 5 bases unmatched. Germline V lookup: CDR1 SNHLY, CDR2 FYNNEI. The CDR3 region has the DNA TGTGCCAGCAGTCCTAGACAGGGGATGAACACTGAAGCTTTCTTT. It codes for CASSPRQGMNTEAFF.

The chain couples TRBV19 to TRBJ1-1; 8 bases are shared with TRBD1. V was clipped by 5 bases and J by 8 bases; unmatched bases: 10. This CDR3 is built from 14 residues. Germline loops: CDR1 LNHDA, CDR2 SQIVND (reference sequence). The CDR3 region has the DNA TGTGCCAGTAGTCAGAAGACAGGGGCGCTCGAAGCTTTCTTT. Translating it yields CASSQKTGALEAFF.

This clone is a singleton in its sample. The rearrangement uses TRBV14 and TRBJ2-7; 9 bases fit TRBD1. This CDR3 region has 15 residues. V gave up 4 bases and J gave up 3 bases; unmatched junction bases: 7. From germline, CDR1 is SGHDN and CDR2 FVKESK. CDR3 amino acids: CASSPVGTGSYEQYF. The CDR3 DNA reads TGTGCCAGCAGCCCTGTCGGGACAGGGAGCTACGAGCAGTACTTC.

The rearrangement links TRBV5-1 to TRBJ2-1; the D gene is possibly TRBD1 (6 bases). The CDR3 covers 14 residues. Trimming took off 4 bases at V and 6 bases at J, with 14 bases between the two ends. Germline V lookup: CDR1 SGHRS, CDR2 YFSETQ. The CDR3: CASSPLQGLNEQFF. The DNA of the CDR3 is TGCGCCAGCAGCCCCCTACAGGGTCTCAATGAGCAGTTCTTC.

The rearrangement links TRBV19 to TRBJ2-7; tentative D call: TRBD2 (5 bases). The germline V gene has CDR1 LNHDA and CDR2 SQIVND (reference sequence). This CDR3 comprises 15 residues. Trimming pared 1 base from V and 0 bases from J, leaving 10 bases between. DNA for the CDR3: TGTGCCAGTAGTATAGTTGCAACTAGCTCCTACGAGCAGTACTTC. Encoded protein: CASSIVATSSYEQYF.